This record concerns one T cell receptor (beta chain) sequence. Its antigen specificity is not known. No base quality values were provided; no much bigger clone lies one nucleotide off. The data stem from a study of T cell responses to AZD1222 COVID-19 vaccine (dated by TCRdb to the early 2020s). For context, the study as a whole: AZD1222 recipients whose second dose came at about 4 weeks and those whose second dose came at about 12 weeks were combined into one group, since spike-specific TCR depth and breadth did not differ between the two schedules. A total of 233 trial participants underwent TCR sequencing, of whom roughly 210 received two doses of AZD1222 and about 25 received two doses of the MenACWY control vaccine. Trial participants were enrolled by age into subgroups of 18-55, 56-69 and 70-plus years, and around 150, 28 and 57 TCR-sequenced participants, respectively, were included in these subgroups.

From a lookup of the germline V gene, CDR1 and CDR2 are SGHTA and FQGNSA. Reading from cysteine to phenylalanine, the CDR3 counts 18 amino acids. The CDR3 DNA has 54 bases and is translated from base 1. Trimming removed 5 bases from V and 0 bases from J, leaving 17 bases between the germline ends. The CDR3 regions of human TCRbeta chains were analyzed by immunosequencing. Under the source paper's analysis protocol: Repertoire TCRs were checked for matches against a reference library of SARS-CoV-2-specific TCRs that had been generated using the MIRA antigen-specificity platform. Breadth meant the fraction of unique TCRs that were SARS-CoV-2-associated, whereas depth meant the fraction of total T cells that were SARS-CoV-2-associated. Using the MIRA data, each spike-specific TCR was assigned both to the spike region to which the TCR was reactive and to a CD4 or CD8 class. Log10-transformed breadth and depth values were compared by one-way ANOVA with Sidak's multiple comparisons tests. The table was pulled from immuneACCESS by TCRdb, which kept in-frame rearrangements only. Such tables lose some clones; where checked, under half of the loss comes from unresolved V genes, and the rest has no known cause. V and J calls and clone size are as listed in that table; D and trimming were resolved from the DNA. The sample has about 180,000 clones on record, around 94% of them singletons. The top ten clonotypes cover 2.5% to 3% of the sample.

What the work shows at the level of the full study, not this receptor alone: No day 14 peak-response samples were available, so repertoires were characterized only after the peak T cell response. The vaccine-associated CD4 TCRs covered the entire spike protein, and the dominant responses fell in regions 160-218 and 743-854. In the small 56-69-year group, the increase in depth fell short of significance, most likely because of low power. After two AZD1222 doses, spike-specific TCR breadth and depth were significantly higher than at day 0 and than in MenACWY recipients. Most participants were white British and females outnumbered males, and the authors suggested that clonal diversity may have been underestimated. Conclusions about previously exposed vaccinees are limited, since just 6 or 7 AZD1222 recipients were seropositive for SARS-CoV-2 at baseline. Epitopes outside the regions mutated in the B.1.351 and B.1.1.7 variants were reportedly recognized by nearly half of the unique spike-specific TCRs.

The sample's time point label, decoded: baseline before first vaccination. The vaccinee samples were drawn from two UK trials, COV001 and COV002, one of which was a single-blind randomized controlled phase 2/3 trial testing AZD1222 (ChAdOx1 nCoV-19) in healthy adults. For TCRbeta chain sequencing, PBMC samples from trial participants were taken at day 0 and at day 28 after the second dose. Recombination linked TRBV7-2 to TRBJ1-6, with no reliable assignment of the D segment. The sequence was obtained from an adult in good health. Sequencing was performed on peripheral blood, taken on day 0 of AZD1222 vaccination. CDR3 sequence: CASSLGPGGSSYNSPLHF. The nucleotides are TGTGCCAGCAGCCTTGGACCGGGAGGGAGCTCCTATAATTCACCCCTCCACTTT.